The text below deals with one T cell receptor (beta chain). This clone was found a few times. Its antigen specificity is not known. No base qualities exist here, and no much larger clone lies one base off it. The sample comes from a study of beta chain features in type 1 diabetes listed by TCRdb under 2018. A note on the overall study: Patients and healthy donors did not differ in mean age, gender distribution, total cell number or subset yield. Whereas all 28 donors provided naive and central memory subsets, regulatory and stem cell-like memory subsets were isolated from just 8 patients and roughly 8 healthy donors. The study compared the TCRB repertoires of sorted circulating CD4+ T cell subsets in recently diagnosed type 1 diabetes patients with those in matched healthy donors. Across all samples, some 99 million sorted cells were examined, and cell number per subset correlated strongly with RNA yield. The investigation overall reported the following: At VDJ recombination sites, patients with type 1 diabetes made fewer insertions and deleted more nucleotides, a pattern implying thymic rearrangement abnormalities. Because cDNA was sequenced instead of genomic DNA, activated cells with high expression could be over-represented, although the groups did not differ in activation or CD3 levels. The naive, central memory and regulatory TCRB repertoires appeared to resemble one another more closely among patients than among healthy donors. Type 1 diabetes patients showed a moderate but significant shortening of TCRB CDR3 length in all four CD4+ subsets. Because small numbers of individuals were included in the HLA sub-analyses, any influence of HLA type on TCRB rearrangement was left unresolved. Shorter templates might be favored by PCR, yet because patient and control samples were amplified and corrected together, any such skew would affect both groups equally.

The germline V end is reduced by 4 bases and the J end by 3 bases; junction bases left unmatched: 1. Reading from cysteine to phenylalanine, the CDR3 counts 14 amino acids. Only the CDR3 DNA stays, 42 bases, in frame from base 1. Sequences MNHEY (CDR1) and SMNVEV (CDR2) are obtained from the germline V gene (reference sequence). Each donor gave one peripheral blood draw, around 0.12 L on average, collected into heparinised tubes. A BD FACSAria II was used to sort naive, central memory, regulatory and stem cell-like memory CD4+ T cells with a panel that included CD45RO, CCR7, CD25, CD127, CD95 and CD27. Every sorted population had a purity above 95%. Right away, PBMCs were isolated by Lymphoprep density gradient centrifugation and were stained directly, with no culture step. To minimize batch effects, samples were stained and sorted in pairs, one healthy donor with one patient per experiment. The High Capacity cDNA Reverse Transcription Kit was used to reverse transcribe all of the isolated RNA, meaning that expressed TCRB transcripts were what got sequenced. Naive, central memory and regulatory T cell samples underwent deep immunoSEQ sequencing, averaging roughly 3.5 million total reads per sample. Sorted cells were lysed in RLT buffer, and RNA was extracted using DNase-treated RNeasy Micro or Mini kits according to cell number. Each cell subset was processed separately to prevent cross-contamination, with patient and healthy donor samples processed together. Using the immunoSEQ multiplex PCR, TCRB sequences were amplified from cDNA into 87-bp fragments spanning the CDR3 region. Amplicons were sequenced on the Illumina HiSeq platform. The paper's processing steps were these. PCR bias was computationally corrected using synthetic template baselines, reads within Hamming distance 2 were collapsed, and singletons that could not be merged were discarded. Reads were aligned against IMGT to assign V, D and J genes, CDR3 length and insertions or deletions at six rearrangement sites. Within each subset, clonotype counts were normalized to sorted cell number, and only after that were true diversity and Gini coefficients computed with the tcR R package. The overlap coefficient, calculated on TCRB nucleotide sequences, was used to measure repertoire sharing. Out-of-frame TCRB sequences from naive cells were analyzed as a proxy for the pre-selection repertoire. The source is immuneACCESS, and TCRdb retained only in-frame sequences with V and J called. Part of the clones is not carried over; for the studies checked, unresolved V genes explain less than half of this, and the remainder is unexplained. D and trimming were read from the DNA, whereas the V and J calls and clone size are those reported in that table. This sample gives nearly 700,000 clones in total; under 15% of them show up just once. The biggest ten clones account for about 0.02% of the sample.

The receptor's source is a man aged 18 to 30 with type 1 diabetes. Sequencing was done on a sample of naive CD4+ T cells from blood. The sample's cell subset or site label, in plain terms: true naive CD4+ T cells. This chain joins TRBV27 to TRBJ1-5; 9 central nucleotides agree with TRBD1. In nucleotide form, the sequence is TGTGCCAGCAGTTGGACAGGGGACAATCAGCCCCAGCATTTT. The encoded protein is CASSWTGDNQPQHF.